This paragraph covers one TCR beta chain sequence. The antigen is not known. The same CDR3 is also encoded by other DNA sequences in this sample. The data derive from a study of Ad26.COV2.S vaccination and SARS-CoV-2 variants. Using immunoSEQ multiplex PCR, the repertoire was profiled, and TCRdb retains in-frame clones only, with some absent. The sample consists of 150,000 to 200,000 clones, roughly 87% of them appearing once. Study-level findings and limits: Placebo recipients showed lower spike-specific TCR breadth than vaccinees.

The germline CDR1 and CDR2 sequences are LNHDA and SQIVND (reference sequence). V was pared by 1 base and J by 4 bases, with 2 bases between. This CDR3 region has 12 residues. This TCR was recovered from a human donor who had recovered from COVID-19. The input for sequencing was peripheral blood, taken after recovery from COVID-19. J is TRBJ1-5 and V is TRBV19; D is undetermined. The CDR3 reads CASSIGNQPQHF. The CDR3 nucleotides read TGTGCCAGTAGTATAGGGAATCAGCCCCAGCATTTT.